This T cell receptor (beta chain) was identified in a study of cytomegalovirus exposure and HLA in healthy donors. Overall study: Earlier results showed 117 million unique TCR beta sequences derived from about 179 million T cells.

Deletions cut 3 bases from V and 0 bases from J, with 14 bases between. CDR1 SGHRS and CDR2 YFSETQ come from the germline V gene. This CDR3 region has 16 residues. Study-wide findings and caveats: A later analysis reportedly found fewer N-insertions in an Asian-associated ancestry cluster than the roughly 670-donor mean. HLA alleles were associated with 15,000 to 20,000 TCR beta sequences in a later analysis at 0.05 false discovery rate. The presence/absence work took it that sequencing depth was about the same across donors.

This clone was detected once. What it binds is unknown. The PCR contained 60 Vbeta and 13 Jbeta primers. Produced via immunoSEQ multiplex PCR; TCRdb's table is partial and in-frame only. Counted here are around 130,000 clones, approximately 80% occurring once; the ten biggest clones make up 4% to 4.5%. This sequence joins TRBV5-1 and TRBJ2-3, with D perhaps TRBD2 (6 bases). The material sequenced was PBMCs. This receptor was taken from a woman aged 35 to 49 in good health and CMV-seronegative. In nucleotides, the CDR3 is TGCGCCAGCAGCTCCCGGGACTTAACTAGCACAGATACGCAGTATTTT. This translates into CASSSRDLTSTDTQYF.